This T cell receptor beta chain originates from a study of shared clonotypes between healthy human individuals. For the study at large: A few men and a couple of women, aged 18 to 49, were donors.

Study-wide results and limits: Generation probability values for non-shared clonotypes were lower than those for clonotypes shared by all four donors. Donor clonotype sharing was expected to depend on sequencing depth. Among several donors, roughly 5.4% of naive CD4 clonotypes were found in common.

CDR1 and CDR2 (germline): SGHTA, FQGNSA. Unmatched junction bases numbered 5, after V lost 5 bases and J lost 3 bases. The CDR3 has 15 amino acids. Profiling relied on immunoSEQ multiplex PCR, and the TCRdb table lists in-frame clones only, not all of them. The sample contains approximately 1,500,000 clones, about 98% of which appear only once. For this clone: Antigen unknown.

This chain joins TRBV7-2 and TRBJ1-4, with 8 positions matching TRBD1. Sequences were obtained from naive CD4+ T cells sorted from blood. Documented subset: CD45RA+ positively selected. The clonotype comes from a man between 25 and 39 years old in good health. The CDR3 DNA follows: TGTGCCAGCAGCGGGAGGACAGGGCCTAATGAAAAACTGTTTTTT. Residues: CASSGRTGPNEKLFF.